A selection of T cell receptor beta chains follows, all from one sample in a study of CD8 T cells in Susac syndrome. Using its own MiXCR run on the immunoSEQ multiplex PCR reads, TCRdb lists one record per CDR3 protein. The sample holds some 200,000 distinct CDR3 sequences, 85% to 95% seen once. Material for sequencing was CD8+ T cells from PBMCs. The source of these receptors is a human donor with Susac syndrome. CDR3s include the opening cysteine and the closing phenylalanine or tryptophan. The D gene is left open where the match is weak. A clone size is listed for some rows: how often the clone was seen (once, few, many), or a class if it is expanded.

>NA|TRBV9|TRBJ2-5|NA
TGTGCCAGCAGCACCTACGGAGAGACCCAGTACTTC
CASSTYGETQYF
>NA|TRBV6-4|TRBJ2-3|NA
TGTGCCAGCAGTGACTCGAAGGGAAACACAGATACGCAGTATTTT
CASSDSKGNTDTQYF
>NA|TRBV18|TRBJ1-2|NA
TGTGCCAGCTCAGACGGACAGACCGCTCGCTATGGCTACACCTTC
CASSDGQTARYGYTF
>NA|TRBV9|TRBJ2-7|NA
TGTGCCAGCAGCGTAGAGGGACCCACCGAGCAGTACTTC
CASSVEGPTEQYF
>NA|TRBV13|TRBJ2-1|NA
TGTGCCAGCAGCGGACGGGACCACGACACATTCAATGAGCAGTTCTTC
CASSGRDHDTFNEQFF
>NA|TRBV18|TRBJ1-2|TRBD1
TGTGCCAGCTCACCAGGACAGGCCTATGGCTACACCTTC
CASSPGQAYGYTF
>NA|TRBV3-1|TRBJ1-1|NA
TGTGCCAGCAGCCAAGACGCCGGGGACACTGAAGCTTTCTTT
CASSQDAGDTEAFF
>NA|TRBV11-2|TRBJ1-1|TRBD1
TGTGCCAGCAGACGACCATTTACGACAGGGCAAAACACTGAAGCTTTCTTT
CASRRPFTTGQNTEAFF
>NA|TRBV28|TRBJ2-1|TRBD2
TGTGCCAGCAGTTCCCTAGCGGGACATAGCCATGAGCAGTTCTTC
CASSSLAGHSHEQFF
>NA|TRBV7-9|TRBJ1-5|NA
TGTGCCAGCAGCTCTACCGGCAATCAGCCCCAGCATTTT
CASSSTGNQPQHF
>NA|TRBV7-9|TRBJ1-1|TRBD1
TGTGCCAGCAGCTTACCCGCGAAGGAAGACAGGGCGCAAGCTTTCTTT
CASSLPAKEDRAQAFF
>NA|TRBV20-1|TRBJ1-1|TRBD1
TGCAGTGCTAGATTGACAGGGCGCATGAACACTGAAGCTTTCTTT
CSARLTGRMNTEAFF
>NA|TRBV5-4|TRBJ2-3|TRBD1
TGTGCCAGCAGCTATCCCGGGACAGGGGTTCTCGTAGATACGCAGTATTTT
CASSYPGTGVLVDTQYF
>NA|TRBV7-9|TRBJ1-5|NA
TGTGCCAGCAGCCCAGATAATCAGCCCCAGCATTTT
CASSPDNQPQHF
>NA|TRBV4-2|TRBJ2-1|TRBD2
TGTGCCAGCAGCCAAGAGGCTGGACTAGCGGGGTTCGTCAATGAGCAGTTCTTC
CASSQEAGLAGFVNEQFF
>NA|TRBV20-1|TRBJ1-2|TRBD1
TGCAGTGCTGTCTCGGACAGGGGGGAAAAGGGTTATGGCTACACCTTC
CSAVSDRGEKGYGYTF
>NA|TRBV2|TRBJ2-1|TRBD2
TGTGCCAGCCAGGTTAGCGGGAGTCGAGATGAGCAGTTCTTC
CASQVSGSRDEQFF
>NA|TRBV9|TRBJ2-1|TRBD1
TGTGCCAGCAGCGTAGATACAGGGGGCCGGAATGAGCAGTTCTTC
CASSVDTGGRNEQFF
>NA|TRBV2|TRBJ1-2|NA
TGTGCCAGCAGTTCGGCCCCTAACTATGGCTACACCTTC
CASSSAPNYGYTF
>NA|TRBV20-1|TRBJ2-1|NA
TGCAGTGCTTTCCAAACTTACAATGAGCAGTTCTTC
CSAFQTYNEQFF
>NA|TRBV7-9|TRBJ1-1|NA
TGTGCCAGCAGCTTTGGGTCAGGGGATGCTTTCTTT
CASSFGSGDAFF
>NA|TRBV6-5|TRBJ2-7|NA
TGTGCCAGCAGTTACTCGACTCGATCTACCTACGAGCAGTACTTC
CASSYSTRSTYEQYF
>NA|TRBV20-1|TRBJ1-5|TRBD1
TGCAGTGCTAGACGGACAGGGGGGGACAATCAGCCCCAGCATTTT
CSARRTGGDNQPQHF
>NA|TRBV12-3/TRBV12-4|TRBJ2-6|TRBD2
TGTGCCAGCAGCACCGGGAGGTCGGGGTCTGGGGCCAACGTCCTGACTTTC
CASSTGRSGSGANVLTF
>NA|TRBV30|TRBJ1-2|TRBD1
TGTGCCTGGAGTTCCGGGACAGGGGATGGCTACACCTTC
CAWSSGTGDGYTF
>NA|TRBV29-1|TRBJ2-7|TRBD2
TGCAGCGCAGGGCTAGCGGGAGGCGAGCAGTACTTC
CSAGLAGGEQYF
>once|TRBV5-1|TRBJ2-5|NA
TGCGCCAGCAGCTTGGGGGGGACATACCTGGGAGAGACCCAGTACTTC
CASSLGGTYLGETQYF
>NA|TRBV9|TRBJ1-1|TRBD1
TGTGCCAGCAGCCCCCCGGCGACAGGGGGCACTGAAGCTTTCTTT
CASSPPATGGTEAFF
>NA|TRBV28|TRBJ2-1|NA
TGTGCCAGCAGTACCATCAGGGGGACTTCCAACAATGAGCAGTTCTTC
CASSTIRGTSNNEQFF
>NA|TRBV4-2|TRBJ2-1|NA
TGTGCCAGCAGCCACCGAGACAATGAGCAGTTCTTC
CASSHRDNEQFF
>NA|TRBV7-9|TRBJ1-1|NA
TGTGCCAGCAATGACGGTAACACTGAAGCTTTCTTT
CASNDGNTEAFF
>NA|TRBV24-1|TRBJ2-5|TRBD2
TGTGCCACCAGTGTCCTAAGCGGGGTACAAGAGACCCAGTACTTC
CATSVLSGVQETQYF
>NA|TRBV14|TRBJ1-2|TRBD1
TGTGCCAGCAGCCAAGCCGCGCTTTACCCCGACAGGGGCGGCTCCTATGGCTACACCTTC
CASSQAALYPDRGGSYGYTF
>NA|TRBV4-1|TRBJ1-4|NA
TGCGCCAGCAGCCAAGATCTGGGCGGGCCTAATGAAAAACTGTTTTTT
CASSQDLGGPNEKLFF
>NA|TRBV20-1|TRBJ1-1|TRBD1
TGCAGTGCTAGAGGGACAGGCCATGAAGCTTTCTTT
CSARGTGHEAFF
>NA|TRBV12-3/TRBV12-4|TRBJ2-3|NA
TGTGCCAGCAAGGCGGAAAACACAGATACGCAGTATTTT
CASKAENTDTQYF
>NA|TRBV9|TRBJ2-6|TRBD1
TGTGCCAGCAGCGAGTCGGGACAGGGGGCTGGGGCCAACGTCCTGACTTTC
CASSESGQGAGANVLTF